What follows are 5 T cell receptor beta chains derived from one specimen sequenced in a study of intratumoral heterogeneity in liver cancer. Method: immunoSEQ multiplex PCR; TCRdb's copy keeps in-frame clones and lacks some. The table records 21,000 or so clones, approximately 70% of them present only once. This material consisted of tumor-adjacent normal tissue, taken before any cancer treatment. Source of these receptors: a woman between 65 and 79 years old with hepatocellular carcinoma.

This chain uses TRBV20-1 with TRBJ2-1, with 7 bases lining up with TRBD2. CDR1 is DFQATT and CDR2 is SNEGSKA in the germline V gene (reference sequence). V dropped 6 bases and J dropped 8; count of bases not matched to a gene: 4. CDR3 length: 11 residues. The CDR3 DNA follows: TGCAGTGCAGAGACTAGCTATGAGCAGTTCTTC. Translated, it gives CSAETSYEQFF.

The CDR3 loop reads CASSMGFRTGSFRETQYF. The CDR3 bases are TGTGCCAGTAGTATGGGGTTTCGGACAGGGTCATTTCGGGAGACCCAGTACTTC. The gene calls are TRBV19 and TRBJ2-5; TRBD1 matches 8 bases. The length of the CDR3 is 18 residues. Germline CDR1 reads LNHDA; CDR2 reads SQIVND (reference sequence). The junction had 17 bases not matched to a gene; V was cut back by 3 bases and J by 5 bases.

The chain recombines TRBV18 with TRBJ2-5, with D perhaps TRBD2 (6 bases). The V end lost 0 bases, the J end lost 2 bases, and 13 bases lay between the germline ends. CDR1 KGHSH and CDR2 LQKENI come from the germline V gene. The CDR3 is 16 residues long. The CDR3 DNA sequence: TGTGCCAGCTCACCACCGGACATAGCGGAACAAGAGACCCAGTACTTC. As protein: CASSPPDIAEQETQYF. The whole variable domain, filled in from reference TRBV18 and TRBJ2-5, reads NAGVMQNPRHLVRRRGQEARLRCSPMKGHSHVYWYRQLPEEGLKFMVYLQKENIIDESGMPKERFSAEFPKEGPSILRIQQVVRGDSAAYFCASSPPDIAEQETQYFGPGTRLLVL.

The V and J genes are TRBV13 and TRBJ1-4, with D unresolved. V was pared by 6 bases and J by 10 bases, with 21 bases between. Germline V gene sequence: CDR1 PRHDT, CDR2 FYEKMQ (reference sequence). The CDR3 is 15 amino acids. CDR3 nucleotides: TGTGCCAGCAGAACCGCGGGCGGCCCTATAGGAAAACTGTTTTTT. It encodes CASRTAGGPIGKLFF. Supplemented by reference TRBV13 and TRBJ1-4, the full variable domain reads AAGVIQSPRHLIKEKRETATLKCYPIPRHDTVYWYQQGPGQDPQFLISFYEKMQSDKGSIPDRFSAQQFSDYHSELNMSSLELGDSALYFCASRTAGGPIGKLFFGSGTQLSVL.

The J gene is TRBJ1-1, the V gene TRBV2; TRBD1 agrees at 8 bases. Germline lookup yields CDR1 SNHLY and CDR2 FYNNEI. The trim removed 5 bases at V and 5 bases at J, leaving 10 bases unmatched. This CDR3 has 15 residues. CDR3 in amino acids: CASSPSDRGGTEAFF. As DNA, the CDR3 is TGTGCCAGCAGTCCTTCCGACAGGGGCGGGACTGAAGCTTTCTTT.